A selection of T cell receptor beta chains follows, all from one sample in a study of shared clonotypes between healthy human individuals. Profiled with immunoSEQ multiplex PCR; TCRdb holds only in-frame clones, not every one. The table shows some 100,000 clones, with roughly two thirds occurring only once. The specimen sequenced was memory CD8+ T cells sorted from blood. The receptors here all came from a woman aged 25 to 39 in good health. Both conserved end residues are part of each CDR3. The order of the fields is clone size, D gene, V gene, J gene, CDR3 DNA, CDR3 protein. A D gene is named only where the DNA matches it firmly. Not all rows give a size; the values are once, few, many and, for expanded clones, a class.

clone_size: .; d_call: TRBD2; v_call: TRBV4-1; j_call: TRBJ2-7; cdr3_nt: TGCGCCAGCAGCCAGGCCGTACGGGGGCTAGCGGGATTCGGCGAGCAGTACTTC; cdr3_aa: CASSQAVRGLAGFGEQYF
clone_size: .; d_call: TRBD2; v_call: TRBV6-5; j_call: TRBJ2-2; cdr3_nt: TGTGCCAGCAGTTGGGGACTAGCGGGAGCCGGGGAGCTGTTTTTT; cdr3_aa: CASSWGLAGAGELFF
clone_size: few; d_call: .; v_call: TRBV5-1; j_call: TRBJ2-2; cdr3_nt: TGCGCCAGCAGCTTCGACAGGGAGGCCACCGGGGAGCTGTTTTTT; cdr3_aa: CASSFDREATGELFF
clone_size: .; d_call: TRBD2; v_call: TRBV28; j_call: TRBJ2-7; cdr3_nt: TGTGCCAGCAGTTTGGGACTAGCGGGATTCGAGCAGTACTTC; cdr3_aa: CASSLGLAGFEQYF
clone_size: few; d_call: .; v_call: TRBV7-9; j_call: TRBJ1-1; cdr3_nt: TGTGCCAGCTCTGGTCAAGGAATGAACACTGAAGCTTTCTTT; cdr3_aa: CASSGQGMNTEAFF
clone_size: .; d_call: .; v_call: TRBV30; j_call: TRBJ2-7; cdr3_nt: TGTGCCTGGAGGGTAGGTTTCGAGCAGTACTTC; cdr3_aa: CAWRVGFEQYF
clone_size: .; d_call: .; v_call: TRBV29-1; j_call: TRBJ2-3; cdr3_nt: TGCAGCGTTGTACAGACAACCTCAGATACGCAGTATTTT; cdr3_aa: CSVVQTTSDTQYF
clone_size: few; d_call: .; v_call: TRBV6-1; j_call: TRBJ1-4; cdr3_nt: TGTGCCAGCAGTGGTAATAAGGGTGGGGGCGAAAAACTGTTTTTT; cdr3_aa: CASSGNKGGGEKLFF
clone_size: .; d_call: .; v_call: TRBV9; j_call: TRBJ2-1; cdr3_nt: TGTGCCAGCAGCGGGCGGCGGGGCGGAGACAATGAGCAGTTCTTC; cdr3_aa: CASSGRRGGDNEQFF
clone_size: .; d_call: TRBD1; v_call: TRBV5-1; j_call: TRBJ1-2; cdr3_nt: TGCGCCAGCAGCGGGGGACAGCTGATAGCTAACTATGGCTACACCTTC; cdr3_aa: CASSGGQLIANYGYTF
clone_size: .; d_call: .; v_call: TRBV13; j_call: TRBJ2-3; cdr3_nt: TGTGCCAGCAGCTTAAGGAAGCGGGCTAGCACAGATACGCAGTATTTT; cdr3_aa: CASSLRKRASTDTQYF
clone_size: .; d_call: .; v_call: TRBV5-1; j_call: TRBJ2-1; cdr3_nt: TGCGCCAGCAGATTCATACCTTCGGGCAATGAGCAGTTCTTC; cdr3_aa: CASRFIPSGNEQFF
clone_size: .; d_call: TRBD2; v_call: TRBV30; j_call: TRBJ2-1; cdr3_nt: TGTGCCTGGAGTGTGGGGACTAGCGGACCCTACAATGAGCAGTTCTTC; cdr3_aa: CAWSVGTSGPYNEQFF
clone_size: .; d_call: .; v_call: TRBV10-3; j_call: TRBJ1-2; cdr3_nt: TGTGCCATCAGTGCACAGTGGGGCTACACCTTC; cdr3_aa: CAISAQWGYTF
clone_size: .; d_call: TRBD2; v_call: TRBV15; j_call: TRBJ2-7; cdr3_nt: TGTGCCACCAGTAGACTAGCGGGAGACGAGCAGTACTTC; cdr3_aa: CATSRLAGDEQYF
clone_size: .; d_call: TRBD1; v_call: TRBV2; j_call: TRBJ2-6; cdr3_nt: TGTGCCAGCAGGCCACCAACAGGGGGATCCTCTGGGGCCAACGTCCTGACTTTC; cdr3_aa: CASRPPTGGSSGANVLTF
clone_size: .; d_call: .; v_call: TRBV29-1; j_call: TRBJ2-5; cdr3_nt: TGCAGCGTTGAAGATTGGGGGGCGGAAGGAGAGACCCAGTACTTC; cdr3_aa: CSVEDWGAEGETQYF
clone_size: .; d_call: .; v_call: TRBV6-1; j_call: TRBJ1-5; cdr3_nt: TGTGCCAGCAGTGAAAATGACAATCAGCCCCAGCATTTT; cdr3_aa: CASSENDNQPQHF
clone_size: .; d_call: .; v_call: TRBV5-1; j_call: TRBJ2-7; cdr3_nt: TGCGCCAGCAGCTTGATGGGAGATAGGAACGAGCAGTACTTC; cdr3_aa: CASSLMGDRNEQYF
clone_size: once; d_call: TRBD1; v_call: TRBV19; j_call: TRBJ2-7; cdr3_nt: TGTGCCAGTAGTCCCCGGGACAGAGCCTACGAGCAGTACTTC; cdr3_aa: CASSPRDRAYEQYF
clone_size: many; d_call: TRBD1; v_call: TRBV25-1; j_call: TRBJ2-2; cdr3_nt: TGTGCCAGCCAGACAGGGGGCGACACCGGGGAGCTGTTTTTT; cdr3_aa: CASQTGGDTGELFF
clone_size: .; d_call: .; v_call: TRBV6-1; j_call: TRBJ2-5; cdr3_nt: TGTGCCAGCAGTGAACTAGGAATTCAAGAGACCCAGTACTTC; cdr3_aa: CASSELGIQETQYF
clone_size: .; d_call: TRBD1; v_call: TRBV5-6; j_call: TRBJ1-5; cdr3_nt: TGTGCCAGCAGCCTTTGGGGACCGGGACAGGGGCATCAGCCCCAGCATTTT; cdr3_aa: CASSLWGPGQGHQPQHF
clone_size: .; d_call: TRBD1; v_call: TRBV7-9; j_call: TRBJ2-5; cdr3_nt: TGTGCCAGCAGCTCTCGGACAGGGGTTGGCCAAGAGACCCAGTACTTC; cdr3_aa: CASSSRTGVGQETQYF
clone_size: .; d_call: .; v_call: TRBV5-4; j_call: TRBJ2-3; cdr3_nt: TGTGCCAGCAGCCGTCGTGGACTTGGCACAGATACGCAGTATTTT; cdr3_aa: CASSRRGLGTDTQYF
clone_size: .; d_call: TRBD2; v_call: TRBV7-2; j_call: TRBJ2-3; cdr3_nt: TGTGCCAGCAGCTTATTCCGGCTAGCGGTCACAGATACGCAGTATTTT; cdr3_aa: CASSLFRLAVTDTQYF